The subject of this entry is one TCR beta chain. This sample stems from a study of blood T cell repertoires in COVID-19. Study overall: Specimens from acute and convalescent COVID-19 originated in the United States, Italy and Spain. T cells, B-cell-depleted T cells, or PBMCs provided the cDNA or gDNA that served as material.

Per the authors' pipeline: Using reference gene primer amplification, nucleated cell counts were estimated. Generated by immunoSEQ multiplex PCR, the TCRdb table keeps only in-frame clones and is missing some. For V, J and clone size, that table is used; D and trimming come from the DNA. The sample includes a few hundred thousand clones, more than 65% of them seen just once. Germline CDR1 and CDR2: MDHEN and SYDVKM. The trim removed 6 bases at V and 7 bases at J, leaving 7 bases unmatched. The CDR3 is 14 residues long. The receptor comes from a human donor in a cohort sampled during active COVID-19. The chain is built from TRBV28 and TRBJ1-4; 8 nucleotides line up with TRBD1. The sequencing input was peripheral blood. The CDR3 DNA reads TGTGCCAGCAGCACCAGGGGGCTCGGTGAAAAACTGTTTTTT. Amino acid sequence: CASSTRGLGEKLFF. The entire variable domain, with the rest obtained from reference TRBV28 and TRBJ1-4, is as follows: DVKVTQSSRYLVKRTGEKVFLECVQDMDHENMFWYRQDPGLGLRLIYFSYDVKMKEKGDIPEGYSVSREKKERFSLILESASTNQTSMYLCASSTRGLGEKLFFGSGTQLSVL.